Listed below are T cell receptor beta chains from one sample, sequenced in a study of CD8+ T cells in alopecia areata. Data came from immunoSEQ multiplex PCR; TCRdb stores just in-frame clones and leaves some out. Of more than 200,000 clones listed, 40% to 55% are singletons. The sequenced sample was CD4+ T cells sorted from blood, obtained at approximately week 37, from a patient treated with tofacitinib. Source of these receptors: a human donor with alopecia areata. Each CDR3 is given with its conserved first and last residue. Fields, in order: D gene, J gene, V gene, clone size, CDR3 protein, CDR3 DNA. The D gene is left open where the match is weak. Size tells how often a clone was seen (once, few, many) or the class of an expanded clone, and some rows leave it out.

D gene: .; J gene: TRBJ2-5; V gene: TRBV7-8; clone size: .; CDR3 protein: CASSPDPRAGGEQYF; CDR3 DNA: TGTGCCAGCAGCCCAGACCCCCGGGCCGGAGGGGAGCAGTACTTC
D gene: TRBD2; J gene: TRBJ2-1; V gene: TRBV5-1; clone size: .; CDR3 protein: CASKVAGGRYEQFF; CDR3 DNA: TGCGCCAGCAAAGTGGCGGGAGGCCGTTATGAGCAGTTCTTC
D gene: TRBD2; J gene: TRBJ2-1; V gene: TRBV7-2; clone size: few; CDR3 protein: CASSLAIAGYNEQFF; CDR3 DNA: TGTGCCAGCAGCTTAGCCATAGCGGGATACAATGAGCAGTTCTTC
D gene: TRBD2; J gene: TRBJ2-1; V gene: TRBV25-1; clone size: few; CDR3 protein: CASSERTSGRAREQFF; CDR3 DNA: TGTGCCAGCAGTGAACGCACTAGCGGGAGGGCCCGTGAGCAGTTCTTC
D gene: .; J gene: TRBJ1-4; V gene: TRBV23-1; clone size: .; CDR3 protein: CASSPGHEATNEKLFF; CDR3 DNA: TGCGCCAGCTCCCCGGGACACGAGGCAACTAATGAAAAACTGTTTTTT
D gene: .; J gene: TRBJ2-2; V gene: TRBV30; clone size: .; CDR3 protein: CAWSVISNTGELFF; CDR3 DNA: TGTGCCTGGAGTGTAATCTCAAACACCGGGGAGCTGTTTTTT
D gene: TRBD1; J gene: TRBJ2-7; V gene: TRBV29-1; clone size: .; CDR3 protein: CSVGQGAEQYF; CDR3 DNA: TGCAGCGTTGGACAGGGAGCCGAGCAGTACTTC
D gene: TRBD1; J gene: TRBJ1-3; V gene: TRBV6-1; clone size: .; CDR3 protein: CASSETQGASGNTIYF; CDR3 DNA: TGTGCCAGCAGTGAGACGCAGGGGGCCTCTGGAAACACCATATATTTT
D gene: TRBD2; J gene: TRBJ2-1; V gene: TRBV4-3; clone size: .; CDR3 protein: CASSLGASGSYNEQFF; CDR3 DNA: TGCGCCAGCAGCCTCGGAGCTAGCGGGAGCTACAATGAGCAGTTCTTC
D gene: TRBD1; J gene: TRBJ1-1; V gene: TRBV6-1; clone size: .; CDR3 protein: CASSPDRGEAFF; CDR3 DNA: TGTGCCAGCAGCCCTGACAGGGGAGAAGCTTTCTTT
D gene: .; J gene: TRBJ2-2; V gene: TRBV5-1; clone size: .; CDR3 protein: CASSFGTGNTGELFF; CDR3 DNA: TGCGCCAGCAGCTTTGGGACGGGGAACACCGGGGAGCTGTTTTTT
D gene: .; J gene: TRBJ2-5; V gene: TRBV4-3; clone size: few; CDR3 protein: CASSLGSFQETQYF; CDR3 DNA: TGCGCCAGCAGCCTAGGTAGCTTCCAAGAGACCCAGTACTTC
D gene: .; J gene: TRBJ1-1; V gene: TRBV29-1; clone size: .; CDR3 protein: CSVEKRRDTEAFF; CDR3 DNA: TGCAGCGTTGAAAAACGGAGGGACACTGAAGCTTTCTTT
D gene: .; J gene: TRBJ2-7; V gene: TRBV6-1; clone size: .; CDR3 protein: CASSETLGREQYF; CDR3 DNA: TGTGCCAGCAGTGAAACACTAGGGAGGGAGCAGTACTTC
D gene: .; J gene: TRBJ1-1; V gene: TRBV2; clone size: .; CDR3 protein: CASNRERNTEAFF; CDR3 DNA: TGTGCCAGCAACAGGGAGAGGAACACTGAAGCTTTCTTT
D gene: TRBD1; J gene: TRBJ2-7; V gene: TRBV9; clone size: .; CDR3 protein: CASSGATGIEQYF; CDR3 DNA: TGTGCCAGCAGCGGCGCGACAGGGATCGAGCAGTACTTC
D gene: TRBD1; J gene: TRBJ1-1; V gene: TRBV18; clone size: .; CDR3 protein: CASSRGQGENTEAFF; CDR3 DNA: TGTGCCAGCTCAAGAGGACAGGGAGAGAACACTGAAGCTTTCTTT
D gene: TRBD2; J gene: TRBJ2-7; V gene: TRBV9; clone size: .; CDR3 protein: CASSDPPTSGAGEQYF; CDR3 DNA: TGTGCCAGCAGCGACCCTCCGACTAGCGGGGCCGGGGAGCAGTACTTC
D gene: .; J gene: TRBJ2-5; V gene: TRBV30; clone size: few; CDR3 protein: CAWNLRETQYF; CDR3 DNA: TGTGCCTGGAATCTACGGGAGACCCAGTACTTC
D gene: .; J gene: TRBJ1-2; V gene: TRBV19; clone size: few; CDR3 protein: CASSMRGGYGYTF; CDR3 DNA: TGTGCCAGTAGTATGCGGGGTGGCTATGGCTACACCTTC
D gene: .; J gene: TRBJ1-5; V gene: TRBV7-2; clone size: .; CDR3 protein: CASSLGRPEPQHF; CDR3 DNA: TGTGCCAGCAGCTTAGGACGGCCTGAGCCCCAGCATTTT
D gene: .; J gene: TRBJ1-4; V gene: TRBV28; clone size: few; CDR3 protein: CASSPPRGQNEKLFF; CDR3 DNA: TGTGCCAGCAGTCCTCCCCGAGGGCAAAATGAAAAACTGTTTTTT
D gene: .; J gene: TRBJ2-7; V gene: TRBV5-1; clone size: .; CDR3 protein: CASSFASAREQYF; CDR3 DNA: TGCGCCAGCAGCTTCGCTAGTGCGAGGGAGCAGTACTTC
D gene: TRBD2; J gene: TRBJ2-1; V gene: TRBV29-1; clone size: few; CDR3 protein: CSAELAGGNEQFF; CDR3 DNA: TGCAGCGCTGAACTAGCGGGAGGGAATGAGCAGTTCTTC
D gene: .; J gene: TRBJ2-1; V gene: TRBV20-1; clone size: few; CDR3 protein: CSARVRGAGFF; CDR3 DNA: TGCAGTGCTAGAGTACGGGGAGCGGGGTTCTTC
D gene: .; J gene: TRBJ1-1; V gene: TRBV30; clone size: few; CDR3 protein: CAWSVGPNTEAFF; CDR3 DNA: TGTGCCTGGAGTGTAGGGCCGAACACTGAAGCTTTCTTT
D gene: .; J gene: TRBJ2-7; V gene: TRBV6-1; clone size: .; CDR3 protein: CASSEAGLPDLLLF; CDR3 DNA: TGTGCCAGCAGTGAAGCAGGACTACCTGATCTGCTTCTCTTC
D gene: .; J gene: TRBJ2-5; V gene: TRBV7-7; clone size: .; CDR3 protein: CASSLNGQSQETQYF; CDR3 DNA: TGTGCCAGCAGCTTAAACGGACAGTCCCAAGAGACCCAGTACTTC
D gene: TRBD1; J gene: TRBJ2-1; V gene: TRBV7-6; clone size: .; CDR3 protein: CASSLGGTGKYNEQFF; CDR3 DNA: TGTGCCAGCAGCTTAGGGGGGACAGGAAAGTACAATGAGCAGTTCTTC
D gene: .; J gene: TRBJ1-5; V gene: TRBV7-2; clone size: few; CDR3 protein: CASRPWGALDQPQHF; CDR3 DNA: TGTGCCAGCAGGCCTTGGGGGGCGCTTGATCAGCCCCAGCATTTT
D gene: .; J gene: TRBJ2-3; V gene: TRBV5-1; clone size: .; CDR3 protein: CASSPPPFGDSSTDTQYF; CDR3 DNA: TGCGCCAGCAGTCCTCCCCCTTTCGGGGATTCTAGCACAGATACGCAGTATTTT
D gene: .; J gene: TRBJ2-3; V gene: TRBV9; clone size: .; CDR3 protein: CASSVGTGDTQYF; CDR3 DNA: TGTGCCAGCAGCGTGGGGACCGGAGATACGCAGTATTTT
D gene: .; J gene: TRBJ1-4; V gene: TRBV6-1; clone size: .; CDR3 protein: CASRGEGFREKLFF; CDR3 DNA: TGTGCCAGCAGAGGGGAGGGTTTTCGAGAAAAACTGTTTTTT
D gene: .; J gene: TRBJ1-5; V gene: TRBV7-9; clone size: few; CDR3 protein: CASSPQGSNQPQHF; CDR3 DNA: TGTGCCAGCAGCCCTCAGGGAAGCAATCAGCCCCAGCATTTT
D gene: TRBD1; J gene: TRBJ2-7; V gene: TRBV7-2; clone size: .; CDR3 protein: CASSWRQGGEYEQYF; CDR3 DNA: TGTGCCAGCAGTTGGAGACAGGGGGGCGAATACGAGCAGTACTTC
D gene: .; J gene: TRBJ2-3; V gene: TRBV6-5; clone size: .; CDR3 protein: CASSTYGVSTDTQYF; CDR3 DNA: TGTGCCAGCAGTACATACGGAGTTAGCACAGATACGCAGTATTTT
D gene: .; J gene: TRBJ2-7; V gene: TRBV29-1; clone size: .; CDR3 protein: CSARDNYEQYF; CDR3 DNA: TGCAGCGCCCGGGACAACTACGAGCAGTACTTC
D gene: .; J gene: TRBJ1-1; V gene: TRBV18; clone size: .; CDR3 protein: CASSWGTEAFF; CDR3 DNA: TGTGCCAGCTCATGGGGAACTGAAGCTTTCTTT
D gene: .; J gene: TRBJ1-5; V gene: TRBV30; clone size: .; CDR3 protein: CAWSGQANQPQHF; CDR3 DNA: TGTGCCTGGAGTGGACAGGCGAATCAGCCCCAGCATTTT
D gene: .; J gene: TRBJ1-1; V gene: TRBV30; clone size: .; CDR3 protein: CAWSLTTRATEAFF; CDR3 DNA: TGTGCCTGGAGTCTGACTACCAGGGCCACTGAAGCTTTCTTT
D gene: .; J gene: TRBJ2-4; V gene: TRBV28; clone size: .; CDR3 protein: CASVVAGGENIQYF; CDR3 DNA: TGTGCCAGCGTGGTGGCGGGTGGCGAAAACATTCAGTACTTC
D gene: .; J gene: TRBJ2-7; V gene: TRBV7-2; clone size: .; CDR3 protein: CASIATSTGTYEQYF; CDR3 DNA: TGTGCCAGCATCGCCACCTCGACAGGAACCTACGAGCAGTACTTC
D gene: .; J gene: TRBJ1-2; V gene: TRBV30; clone size: .; CDR3 protein: CAWSGKGNYGYTF; CDR3 DNA: TGTGCCTGGAGTGGAAAGGGAAACTATGGCTACACCTTC
D gene: .; J gene: TRBJ1-1; V gene: TRBV28; clone size: few; CDR3 protein: CASSDEAFF; CDR3 DNA: TGTGCCAGCAGTGATGAAGCTTTCTTT
D gene: TRBD1; J gene: TRBJ2-7; V gene: TRBV11-1; clone size: .; CDR3 protein: CASSLFTGGLEQYF; CDR3 DNA: TGTGCCAGCAGCTTATTTACAGGGGGGCTCGAGCAGTACTTC
D gene: TRBD2; J gene: TRBJ2-5; V gene: TRBV29-1; clone size: many; CDR3 protein: CSVVGSGSGETQYF; CDR3 DNA: TGCAGCGTTGTAGGCAGCGGGAGCGGGGAGACCCAGTACTTC